This T cell receptor (beta chain) is drawn from a study of T cell responses to AZD1222 COVID-19 vaccine. Study background: Combined were second doses at about 4 or about 12 weeks. Study-wide findings and caveats: Females outnumbered males among donors, who were mostly white British; clonal diversity was possibly underestimated.

This clone was recorded once. The antigen remains unidentified. Looked up from germline, CDR1 is KGHSH and CDR2 is LQKENI. There are 16 residues in the CDR3. V shed 3 bases and J shed 1 base, with 13 bases lying between them. The protocol was immunoSEQ multiplex PCR, while the TCRdb copy is restricted to in-frame clones and leaves out a portion. The sample carries 90,000 to 140,000 clones, 88% recorded once. Specimen: peripheral blood, collected on day 0 of AZD1222 vaccination. The TCR was taken from an adult in good health. The chain has TRBV18 and TRBJ2-1; D gene unclear. Here the CDR3 reads CASSPIPGPSYNEQFF. CDR3 coding DNA: TGTGCCAGCTCACCGATCCCTGGGCCTTCCTACAATGAGCAGTTCTTC.